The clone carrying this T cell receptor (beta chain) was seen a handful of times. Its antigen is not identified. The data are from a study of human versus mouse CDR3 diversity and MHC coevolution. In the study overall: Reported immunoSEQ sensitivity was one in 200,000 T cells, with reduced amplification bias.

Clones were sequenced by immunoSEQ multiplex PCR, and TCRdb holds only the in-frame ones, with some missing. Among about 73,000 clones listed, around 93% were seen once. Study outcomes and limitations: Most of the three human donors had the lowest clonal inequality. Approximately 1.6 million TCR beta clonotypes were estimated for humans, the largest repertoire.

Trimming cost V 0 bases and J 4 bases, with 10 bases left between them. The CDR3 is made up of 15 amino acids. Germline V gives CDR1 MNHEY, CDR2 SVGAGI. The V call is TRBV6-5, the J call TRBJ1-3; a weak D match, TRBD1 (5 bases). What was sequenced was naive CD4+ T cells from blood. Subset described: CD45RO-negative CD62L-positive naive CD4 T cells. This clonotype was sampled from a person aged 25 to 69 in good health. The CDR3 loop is CASSYSGGSGNTIYF. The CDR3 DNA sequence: TGTGCCAGCAGTTACTCGGGGGGATCCGGAAACACCATATATTTT.